These 15 T cell receptor beta chains originate from one sample sequenced in a study of blood T cell repertoires in COVID-19. TCRdb's copy holds only in-frame clones and misses some; the assay was immunoSEQ multiplex PCR. The table has some 45,000 clones, around 79% seen once; the top ten hold around 15%. The sequenced sample was peripheral blood. The receptor set was obtained from a human donor in a cohort sampled during active COVID-19.

The rearrangement uses TRBV28 and TRBJ1-2; perhaps TRBD1 as D (6 bases). V gave up 11 bases and J gave up 6 bases, with 7 bases separating them. Germline CDR1 and CDR2: MDHEN and SYDVKM. The CDR3 runs to 9 residues. As DNA, the CDR3 is TGTGCCGCAGGGGATGGCTACACCTTC. Translation: CAAGDGYTF.

This clone came up once. The gene calls are TRBV7-9 and TRBJ2-1; 11 bases match TRBD2. The CDR3 covers 17 residues. CDR1 is SEHNR, CDR2 FQNEAQ, per germline (reference sequence). J gave up 3 bases and V 5 bases, and 9 bases lay outside the gene matches. This chain's CDR3 is CASSARLAGTFYNEQFF. CDR3 nucleotide sequence: TGTGCCAGCAGCGCCCGACTAGCGGGGACGTTCTACAATGAGCAGTTCTTC.

J is TRBJ2-3 and V is TRBV10-1; 8 bases align to TRBD1. Germline trimming cut 3 bases from V and 6 bases from J; bases unmatched to any gene: 11. The CDR3 is made up of 16 amino acids. In germline, CDR1 is WNHNN, CDR2 SYGVQD (reference sequence). CDR3 in DNA: TGCGCCAGCAGTGATGAGCGCAGGGGGCGCGTGGATACGCAGTATTTT. It codes for CASSDERRGRVDTQYF.

This clone was seen a few times. The V gene is TRBV11-2, the J gene TRBJ1-2; tentative D call: TRBD1 (5 bases). V lost 2 bases and J 0 bases, leaving 10 bases between the germline ends. This CDR3 region has 15 residues. The germline CDR1 and CDR2 sequences are SGHAT and FQNNGV. The CDR3, as DNA: TGTGCCAGCAGCTTAATAAGGGGCGCTAACTATGGCTACACCTTC. Its translation: CASSLIRGANYGYTF.

The chain couples TRBV28 to TRBJ2-7; D is unclear. The germline V gene encodes CDR1 MDHEN and CDR2 SYDVKM. V was cut by 3 bases and J by 6 bases, with 12 bases left in between. This CDR3 contains 13 residues. The CDR3 coding sequence is TGTGCCAGCAGTTTGACTCCTCCTGGCGAGCAGTACTTC. Amino acids: CASSLTPPGEQYF.

This clone was seen once. The rearrangement links TRBV5-5 to TRBJ2-3; 9 bases agree with TRBD1. Germline V lookup: CDR1 SGHKS, CDR2 YYEKEE (reference sequence). V lost 3 bases and J lost 2; bases outside the gene matches: 13. The CDR3 totals 18 residues. The CDR3 here is CASSSGSGQGSFTDTQYF. The CDR3 DNA reads TGTGCCAGCAGCTCCGGCTCGGGACAGGGTTCCTTCACAGATACGCAGTATTTT.

This clone was recorded only once. The chain links TRBV28 to TRBJ2-7, with TRBD1 matching over 7 bases. The CDR3 loop spans 12 amino acids. Germline V CDR1 and CDR2: MDHEN, SYDVKM. J lost 6 bases, V lost 1 base, and 0 bases had no gene match. In nucleotides, the CDR3 is TGTGCCAGCAGTTTATCAGGGGGCGAGCAGTACTTC. It specifies CASSLSGGEQYF.

CDR3 DNA sequence: TGTGCCAGCAGCTTTATGGACTCCGCAATAAACGAGCAGTACTTC. Protein sequence: CASSFMDSAINEQYF. The chain recombines TRBV11-2 with TRBJ2-7; possibly TRBD2 for D (5 bases). The V end lost 3 bases, the J end lost 5 bases, and 17 bases lay between the germline ends. CDR3 size: 15 residues. Germline V gives CDR1 SGHAT, CDR2 FQNNGV.

The CDR3 spells CASSLTGADTQYF. CDR3 nucleotides: TGTGCCAGCAGCTTGACAGGGGCAGATACGCAGTATTTT. This chain uses TRBV5-6 with TRBJ2-3; TRBD1 aligns across 7 bases. This CDR3 has 13 amino acids. V was pared by 1 base and J by 4 bases, with 0 bases of the junction left unmatched. Germline V lookup: CDR1 SGHDT, CDR2 YYEEEE.

The V gene is TRBV6-5, the J gene TRBJ1-5; TRBD1 aligns across 10 bases. CDR1 and CDR2 from the germline V gene are MNHEY and SVGAGI. The CDR3 is 14 residues long. V dropped 7 bases and J dropped 1; count of bases not matched to a gene: 1. The CDR3 region is CASTDRGSNQPQHF. CDR3 nucleotide sequence: TGTGCCAGCACGGACAGGGGGAGCAATCAGCCCCAGCATTTT.

V is TRBV29-1 and J is TRBJ2-7, with 10 bases identical to TRBD1. The CDR3 sequence is 13 residues long. Per the germline V gene, CDR1 is SQVTM and CDR2 is ANQGSEA. The ends lost 2 bases at V and 5 bases at J; junction bases unmatched: 3. The CDR3 DNA is TGCAGCGTTGAACGGGACAGGGGCGACGAGCAGTACTTC. This translates into CSVERDRGDEQYF.

The chain uses TRBV6-6 and TRBJ2-1, with D possibly being TRBD2 (5 bases). V was pared by 5 bases and J by 0 bases, with 14 bases between. The CDR3 totals 16 residues. Germline lookup yields CDR1 MNHNY and CDR2 SVGAGI (reference sequence). The CDR3 reads CASSRVAMISYNEQFF. The DNA for the CDR3 is TGTGCCAGCAGTCGTGTAGCGATGATCTCCTACAATGAGCAGTTCTTC.

In this sample, this clone turned up once. The chain combines TRBV30 with TRBJ1-6; D may be TRBD1 (5 bases). The CDR3 has 15 amino acids. V lost 6 bases and J lost 0, with 12 bases in between. Germline V gives CDR1 GTSNPN, CDR2 SVGIG (reference sequence). The CDR3 DNA is TGTGCCTGCAGACAGTCTAGCTCCTATAATTCACCCCTCCACTTT. It encodes CACRQSSSYNSPLHF.

The chain employs TRBV5-1 and TRBJ2-2, with 12 bases identical to TRBD2. CDR1 and CDR2 (germline): SGHRS, YFSETQ. The CDR3 has 16 residues. V shed 4 bases and J 5 bases; nucleotides not matched to a gene: 6. The CDR3 bases are TGCGCCAGCAGCCGCGACGGGACTAGCGGGACCGGGGAGCTGTTTTTT. It codes for CASSRDGTSGTGELFF.

V and J are TRBV3-1 (or the pseudogene TRBV3-2) and TRBJ2-1; TRBD2 agrees at 11 bases. CDR1 LGHDT and CDR2 YNNKEL come from the germline V gene (reference sequence). CDR3 length: 17 amino acids. V dropped 6 bases and J dropped 2; count of bases not matched to a gene: 9. CDR3 residues: CASSHNPGLAAYNEQFF. The CDR3 coding sequence is TGTGCCAGCAGTCATAACCCGGGACTAGCGGCCTACAATGAGCAGTTCTTC.